A single sample gave rise to the 4 T cell receptor beta chains below, sequenced in a study of regulatory T cells in long-lasting Graves disease. Investigators prepared the TCR beta libraries by applying iRepertoire HTBI primers and Arm-PCR of CDR3 regions. In TCRdb, the multiplex PCR reads were re-called with MiXCR into one record per CDR3 protein. Among 680,000 or so distinct CDR3 sequences listed, about 16% were seen once. This sample's time point: newly diagnosed GD, antithyroid drugs for less than 3 months. RNA extracted from PBMCs served as the sequencing template. The same specimen was also included in a second study, on T cells in Graves' hyperthyroidism and ophthalmopathy.

The input for sequencing was peripheral blood mononuclear cells (PBMCs), taken at new diagnosis, from a patient treated with antithyroid drugs. These receptors were obtained from a woman in her thirties with Graves disease.

In this sample, this clonotype turned up many times. One end of the junction varies from germline; a read error may be responsible. The chain uses TRBV6-5 and TRBJ2-1; no definite D call. CDR3 size: 12 residues. Germline V gives CDR1 MNHEY, CDR2 SVGAGI. The CDR3 region has the DNA TGTGCCAGCAGTTACTCCCACAATGAGCAGTTCTTC. Amino acids: CASSYSHNEQFF.

The gene calls are TRBV7-2 and TRBJ2-5; D is perhaps TRBD1 (5 bases). The V end lost 8 bases, the J end lost 3 bases, and 25 bases lay between the germline ends. This CDR3 contains 17 residues. Germline assignment: CDR1 SGHTA and CDR2 FQGNSA. The CDR3 here is CASSPPKGQSGKETQYF. The CDR3 DNA reads as TGTGCCAGCTCACCACCCAAGGGGCAGAGTGGTAAAGAGACCCAGTACTTC.

Only a few counts were recorded for this clonotype. The chain uses TRBV19 and TRBJ1-4, with 11 bases matching TRBD1. The CDR3 totals 16 residues. Germline trimming cut 6 bases from V and 2 bases from J; bases unmatched to any gene: 5. Germline CDR1 LNHDA, CDR2 SQIVND (reference sequence). The chain's CDR3 is CASRPGQGVTNEKLFF. The DNA of the CDR3 is TGTGCCAGTAGGCCGGGACAGGGGGTTACTAATGAAAAACTGTTTTTT.

Only a few counts were recorded for this clonotype. J is TRBJ2-3 and V is TRBV20-1; D ambiguous. Trimming took off 6 bases at V and 0 bases at J, with 10 bases between the two ends. The germline V gene has CDR1 DFQATT and CDR2 SNEGSKA (reference sequence). This CDR3 spans 13 amino acids. CDR3 DNA: TGCAGTGCAGGCCCCTGGAGCACAGATACGCAGTATTTT. Translating it yields CSAGPWSTDTQYF.